This is a list of T cell receptor beta chains from one sample in a study of shared clonotypes between healthy human individuals. Sequencing used immunoSEQ multiplex PCR; TCRdb keeps in-frame clones, though not all of them. The sample has 1,400,000 or so clones; approximately 98.5% are singletons. What was sequenced was naive CD4+ T cells sorted from blood. The receptors were gathered from a man aged 25 to 40 in good health. The conserved cysteine and the conserved F or W are not part of the CDR3 here. D genes are given only for firm matches.

d_gene | j_gene | v_gene | CDR3aa
NA | TRBJ2-1 | TRBV5-1 | ASSRRSTNRVENEQF
NA | TRBJ2-1 | TRBV12-5 | ASGLDMRNNEQF
TRBD1 | TRBJ2-1 | TRBV5-1 | ASSLFDRDSNEQF
NA | TRBJ2-2 | TRBV18 | ASSPRGLNTGELF
NA | TRBJ2-7 | TRBV5-4 | ASSLDPGRFYEQY
NA | TRBJ2-2 | TRBV6-1 | ASSDRNTGELF
TRBD1 | TRBJ1-5 | TRBV18 | ASFFRGNQPQH
TRBD2 | TRBJ2-7 | TRBV15 | ATSREGGGGYEQY
NA | TRBJ2-5 | TRBV7-2 | ASSLVAGVETQY
NA | TRBJ1-3 | TRBV25-1 | ASSEWHSGNTIY
TRBD1 | TRBJ1-1 | TRBV6-6 | ASSPGTGGF
NA | TRBJ2-1 | TRBV12-2 | ASRLAGDWTSEYNEQF
TRBD2 | TRBJ2-3 | TRBV30 | AWLGTSGRAVTDTQY
NA | TRBJ1-2 | TRBV15 | ATSRDGGDNYGYT
NA | TRBJ2-7 | TRBV19 | ASSIWVGQGHYEQY
NA | TRBJ2-1 | TRBV5-1 | ASSLRTRDNEQF
NA | TRBJ2-7 | TRBV7-2 | ASSLVSGSVYEQY
NA | TRBJ2-1 | TRBV5-6 | ASSLGGFWEQF
TRBD2 | TRBJ2-1 | TRBV10-3 | ATSRPGLEVHEQF
NA | TRBJ2-7 | TRBV4-1 | ASSQFHPGVDEQY
NA | TRBJ1-1 | TRBV5-1 | ASKGNTEAF
NA | TRBJ1-3 | TRBV19 | ASGSKGNTIY
NA | TRBJ2-3 | TRBV4-3 | ASSQEGQRTDTQY
TRBD2 | TRBJ2-1 | TRBV4-3 | ASSPTSGIGNEQF
NA | TRBJ2-7 | TRBV28 | ASSLQGPYEQY
NA | TRBJ2-7 | TRBV7-8 | ASSSAGVSGAGEQY
TRBD2 | TRBJ2-1 | TRBV5-1 | ASSSVAGGKSSYNEQF
NA | TRBJ2-7 | TRBV5-4 | ASSLTENSYEQY
NA | TRBJ1-1 | TRBV19 | ASSLRPSRTEAF
NA | TRBJ1-2 | TRBV5-1 | ASSLEGSYGYT
NA | TRBJ2-1 | TRBV28 | AAQGLLYNEQF
TRBD2 | TRBJ2-1 | TRBV15 | ATSSHRSGRRDNEQF
NA | TRBJ2-7 | TRBV5-1 | ASSLASDYEQY
TRBD1 | TRBJ2-7 | TRBV5-1 | ASSLAGTGSYEQY
TRBD2 | TRBJ2-1 | TRBV5-4 | ASSTSGVYNEQF
NA | TRBJ1-4 | TRBV19 | ASTRLTGINEKLF
TRBD2 | TRBJ2-7 | TRBV30 | AWSAPRLAAYEQY
TRBD2 | TRBJ2-2 | TRBV11-2 | ASSPRGLASPGELF
NA | TRBJ1-2 | TRBV5-1 | ASSLGSGDYGYT
NA | TRBJ2-2 | TRBV2 | ASSEQGSGELF
NA | TRBJ2-7 | TRBV27 | ASTLLEPYEQY
NA | TRBJ2-7 | TRBV9 | ASSKGLEYEQY
TRBD2 | TRBJ2-1 | TRBV27 | ASSVRLAGGDEQF
TRBD2 | TRBJ2-7 | TRBV27 | ASGLAGAPPYEQY
TRBD2 | TRBJ2-4 | TRBV10-2 | ASREGLVGEQNIQY
NA | TRBJ2-7 | TRBV28 | ASRRGWVYEQY
NA | TRBJ2-7 | TRBV5-4 | ASSLESGLTYEQY
TRBD1 | TRBJ2-7 | TRBV28 | ASRGQGAAYEQY
NA | TRBJ2-7 | TRBV7-2 | ASSFYHQTGQAYEQY
NA | TRBJ2-1 | TRBV6-5 | ASSYQGDAGNEQF
NA | TRBJ2-2 | TRBV6-1 | ASSEGSAGELF
NA | TRBJ1-1 | TRBV6-6 | ASSDSNTEAF
NA | TRBJ2-3 | TRBV27 | ASSFSGYSTDTQY
NA | TRBJ2-5 | TRBV7-3 | ASSLSGRETQY
NA | TRBJ2-7 | TRBV7-9 | ASSYTSNNEEQY
TRBD2 | TRBJ2-1 | TRBV30 | AWSFQRGPNNEQF